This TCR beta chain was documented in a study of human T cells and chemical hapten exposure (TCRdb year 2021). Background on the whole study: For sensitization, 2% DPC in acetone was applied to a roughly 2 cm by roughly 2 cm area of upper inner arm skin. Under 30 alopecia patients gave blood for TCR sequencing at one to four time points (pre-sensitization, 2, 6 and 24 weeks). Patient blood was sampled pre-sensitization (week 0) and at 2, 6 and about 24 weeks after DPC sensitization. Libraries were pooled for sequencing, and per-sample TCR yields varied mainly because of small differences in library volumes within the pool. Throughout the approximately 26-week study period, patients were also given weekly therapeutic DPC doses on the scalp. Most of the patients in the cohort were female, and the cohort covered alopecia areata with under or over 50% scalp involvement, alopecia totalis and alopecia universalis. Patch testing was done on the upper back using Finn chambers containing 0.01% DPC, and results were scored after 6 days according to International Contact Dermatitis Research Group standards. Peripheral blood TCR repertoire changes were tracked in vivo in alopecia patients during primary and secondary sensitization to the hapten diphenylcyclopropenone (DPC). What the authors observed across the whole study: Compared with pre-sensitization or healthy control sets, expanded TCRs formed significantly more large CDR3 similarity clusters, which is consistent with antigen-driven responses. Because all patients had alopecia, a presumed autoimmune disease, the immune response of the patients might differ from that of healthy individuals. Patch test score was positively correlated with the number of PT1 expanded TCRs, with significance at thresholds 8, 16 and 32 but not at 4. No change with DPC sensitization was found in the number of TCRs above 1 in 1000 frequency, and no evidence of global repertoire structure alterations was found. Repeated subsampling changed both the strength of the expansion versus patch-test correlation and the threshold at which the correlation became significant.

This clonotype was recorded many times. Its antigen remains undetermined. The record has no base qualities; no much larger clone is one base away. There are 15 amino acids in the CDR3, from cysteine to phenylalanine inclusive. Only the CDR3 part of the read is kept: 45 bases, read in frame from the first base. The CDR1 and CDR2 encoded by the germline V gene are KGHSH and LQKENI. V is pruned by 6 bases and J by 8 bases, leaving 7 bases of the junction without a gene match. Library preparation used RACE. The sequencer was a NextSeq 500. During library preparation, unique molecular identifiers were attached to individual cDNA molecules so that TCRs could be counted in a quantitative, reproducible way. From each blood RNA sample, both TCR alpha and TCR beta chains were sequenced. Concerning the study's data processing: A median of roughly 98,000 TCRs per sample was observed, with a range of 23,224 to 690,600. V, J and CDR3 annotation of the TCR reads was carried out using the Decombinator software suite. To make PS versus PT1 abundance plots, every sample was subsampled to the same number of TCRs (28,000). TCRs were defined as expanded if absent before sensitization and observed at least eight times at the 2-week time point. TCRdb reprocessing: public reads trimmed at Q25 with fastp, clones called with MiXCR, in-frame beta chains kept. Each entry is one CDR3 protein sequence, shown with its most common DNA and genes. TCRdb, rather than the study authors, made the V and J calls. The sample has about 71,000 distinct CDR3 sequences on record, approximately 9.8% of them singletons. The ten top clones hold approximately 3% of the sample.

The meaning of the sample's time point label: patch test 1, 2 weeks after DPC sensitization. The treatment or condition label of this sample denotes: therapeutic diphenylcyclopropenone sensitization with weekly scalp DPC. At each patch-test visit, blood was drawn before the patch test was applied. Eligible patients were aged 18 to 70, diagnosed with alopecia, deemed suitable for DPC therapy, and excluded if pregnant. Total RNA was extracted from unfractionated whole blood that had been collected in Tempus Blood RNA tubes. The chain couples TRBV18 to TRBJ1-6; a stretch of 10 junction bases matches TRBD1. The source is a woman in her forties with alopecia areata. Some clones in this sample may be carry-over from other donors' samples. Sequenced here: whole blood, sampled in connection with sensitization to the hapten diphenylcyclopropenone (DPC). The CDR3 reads CASSDGTGVYSPLHF. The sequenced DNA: TGTGCCAGCTCGGACGGGACAGGGGTTTATTCACCCCTCCACTTT.